This TCR beta chain came from a study of T cell responses to AZD1222 COVID-19 vaccine. Overall study results and limits: Two doses of AZD1222 preceded a rise in Spike-specific TCR breadth and depth. It should be noted that donors were predominantly white British and more often female, and clonal diversity was possibly underestimated.

Second doses at about 4 or about 12 weeks were pooled. Data came from immunoSEQ multiplex PCR; TCRdb stores just in-frame clones and leaves some out. Among 100,000 to 150,000 clones listed, more than 80% were seen once. This clone turned up a few times. Its antigen is unidentified. This clonotype was obtained from an adult who received the AZD1222 COVID-19 vaccine. The sample was peripheral blood, taken 28 days after the second AZD1222 dose.

CDR3 amino acids: CASSQDGTGYGNTIYF. CDR3 nucleotide sequence: TGTGCCAGCAGCCAAGACGGGACCGGCTACGGGAACACCATATATTTT. The chain carries TRBV3-1 (or the pseudogene TRBV3-2) and TRBJ1-3, with a possible D match to TRBD1 (5 bases). CDR1 is LGHDT and CDR2 is YNNKEL in the germline V gene (reference sequence). The length of the CDR3 is 16 residues. Trimming left V 0 bases short and J 7 bases short, with 16 bases between.